This TCR beta chain derives from a study of blood T cells in healthy people across ages. Overall study results and limits: Measured against age, TCR beta diversity per million T cells decreased in a roughly linear manner. Among long-lived donors, naive CD4+ cells were more numerous and diversity higher than in aged donors. Estimated diversity across one million T cells was deemed an underestimate.

With a J-beta primer mix and a sample-barcoded 5' primer, a second PCR ran about 7 to 12 cycles. TCRdb reanalysed the 5' RACE reads using MiXCR and keeps one entry per CDR3 protein. The table shows under 800,000 distinct CDR3 sequences, with around 20% occurring only once. This CDR3 has 14 residues. Healthy Russian Caucasian donors spanned ages 6 to 90 years. This clonotype has a handful of counts. Antigen unknown. Being one base from a much bigger clone, this may be a read error. Input material: blood. This sequence originates from a man aged 65-85 years in good health. The chain recombines TRBV12-3 or TRBV12-4 with TRBJ2-5; weak D call: TRBD1 (6 bases). In DNA, the CDR3 is TGTGCCAACAGTTTAACAGGGACCCAAGAGACCCAGTACTTC. As protein: CANSLTGTQETQYF.